Listed here are 30 T cell receptor beta chains from one sample, sequenced in a study of CD8+CD57+ T cells in acquired aplastic anemia. According to the study, genomic DNA was the template for TCR beta VDJ and CDR3 profiling. TCRdb reanalysed the reads using MiXCR and keeps one entry per CDR3 protein. Counted here are around 130,000 distinct CDR3 sequences, 50% to 60% occurring once; the ten biggest clones make up 25% to 30%. Whoever was chosen for sequencing had shown CD8+CD57+ cell expansion by flow cytometry. The material sequenced was sorted CD4+, CD8+, or CD8+CD57+ T cells (not recorded which) from PBMCs. These receptors were taken from a human donor with aplastic anemia.

The V call is TRBV10-3, the J call TRBJ2-1, with 10 bases fitting TRBD2. V lost 5 bases and J lost 3; bases outside the gene matches: 4. This CDR3 contains 15 residues. CDR1 and CDR2 from the germline V gene are ENHRY and SYGVKD. The CDR3: CAISHGTSDYNEQFF. DNA of the CDR3: TGTGCCATCAGTCACGGGACTAGCGACTACAATGAGCAGTTCTTC.

This clonotype was picked up many times. This chain links TRBV29-1 with TRBJ1-1, with 10 bases lining up with TRBD1. Germline CDR1 and CDR2: SQVTM and ANQGSEA. The CDR3 is 12 residues long. V lost 4 bases to trimming and J lost 7 bases; unmatched junction nucleotides: 3. In nucleotides, the CDR3 is TGCAGCGTTGGTTGGACAGGGGGTGAAGCTTTCTTT. Residues: CSVGWTGGEAFF.

This clonotype was observed a few times. The CDR3 region has the DNA TGTGCCACCAGTCGTGGGGCAGGACAACAAGAGACCCAGTACTTC. Its protein product is CATSRGAGQQETQYF. The chain employs TRBV24-1 and TRBJ2-5, with a tentative D call TRBD1 (5 bases). V was trimmed by 6 bases and J by 2 bases, leaving 15 bases between them. Germline V gene data show CDR1 as KGHDR and CDR2 as SFDVKD. The CDR3 has 15 amino acids.

The chain carries TRBV19 and TRBJ2-3, with 10 bases that match TRBD1. There are 18 residues in the CDR3. V gave up 5 bases and J gave up 4 bases; unmatched junction bases: 15. Looked up from germline, CDR1 is LNHDA and CDR2 is SQIVND (reference sequence). The CDR3 sequence: CASSSMKWTGGGSDTQYF. In nucleotides, the CDR3 is TGTGCCAGTAGTTCGATGAAGTGGACAGGGGGTGGGTCAGATACGCAGTATTTT.

The V and J genes are TRBV29-1 and TRBJ2-3, with D possibly being TRBD2 (5 bases). CDR3 size: 11 residues. Trimming took off 5 bases at V and 9 bases at J, with 12 bases between the two ends. From germline, CDR1 is SQVTM and CDR2 ANQGSEA. As DNA, the CDR3 is TGCAGCGTTCGGACTGCCAGGACGCAGTATTTT. Amino acids: CSVRTARTQYF.

The table lists this clonotype with a count of one. The junction departs from germline at one end; a sequencing error may be responsible. The V call is TRBV20-1, the J call TRBJ1-1, with 7 bases lining up with TRBD1. Germline loops: CDR1 DFQATT, CDR2 SNEGSKA (reference sequence). The CDR3 is 13 residues long. The CDR3 here is CSATMTGNTETFF. In DNA form, the CDR3 reads TGCAGTGCGACGATGACAGGGAACACTGAAACTTTCTTT.

This clonotype was counted many times. This chain connects TRBV7-9 to TRBJ1-1, with 11 bases identical to TRBD1. Germline V gene lookup returns CDR1 SEHNR and CDR2 FQNEAQ (reference sequence). The CDR3 has 16 residues. V dropped 4 bases and J dropped 3; count of bases not matched to a gene: 7. The CDR3 bases are TGTGCCAGCAGCTCCGGACAGGGGGCGATAGACACTGAAGCTTTCTTT. Translation: CASSSGQGAIDTEAFF.

This clonotype was seen once. The chain employs TRBV12-3 or TRBV12-4 and TRBJ2-1; maybe TRBD1 (6 bases). This CDR3 region has 17 residues. Trimming cost V 4 bases and J 0 bases, with 16 bases left between them. CDR3 sequence (DNA): TGTGCCAGCAGTTCTTCCCGGACAGTTAGCTCCTACAATGAGCAGTTCTTC. Translation: CASSSSRTVSSYNEQFF.

This clonotype was seen more than once but under ten times. This chain joins TRBV11-2 and TRBJ2-3; D not resolved. CDR1 SGHAT and CDR2 FQNNGV come from the germline V gene. Trimming removed 0 bases at V and 1 base at J, with 5 bases between. This CDR3 has 14 residues. CDR3: CASSLEYGTDTQYF. CDR3 nucleotide sequence: TGTGCCAGCAGCTTAGAATACGGCACAGATACGCAGTATTTT.

This sequence joins TRBV5-4 and TRBJ2-7; 7 positions agree with TRBD1. The CDR3 runs to 15 residues. Germline V CDR1 and CDR2: SGHNT, YYREEE (reference sequence). V gave up 0 bases and J gave up 3 bases; unmatched junction bases: 6. Written as DNA, the CDR3 is TGTGCCAGCAGCTTGGGACAGGGAGAGGGCTACGAGCAGTACTTC. Protein product: CASSLGQGEGYEQYF.

V usage is TRBV24-1 and J usage is TRBJ2-3, with 8 bases lining up with TRBD2. Germline V lookup: CDR1 KGHDR, CDR2 SFDVKD. This CDR3 is 15 amino acids long. The V segment lost 5 bases and the J segment 5 bases; nucleotides outside the gene matches: 8. The CDR3 sequence: CATSGSVAGRDTQYF. The CDR3, as DNA: TGTGCCACCAGTGGCTCAGTAGCGGGACGAGATACGCAGTATTTT.

This clonotype was counted only a few times. The chain couples TRBV27 to TRBJ2-1; 11 positions agree with TRBD2. The CDR3 extends over 16 amino acids. With V trimmed by 6 bases and J by 8 bases, 12 bases remained unmatched. Looked up from germline, CDR1 is MNHEY and CDR2 is SMNVEV (reference sequence). CDR3 amino acids: CASSPELAGVGHEQFF. CDR3 DNA sequence: TGTGCCAGCAGCCCCGAACTAGCGGGAGTAGGACATGAGCAGTTCTTC.

This clonotype was observed many times. The V gene is TRBV7-2, the J gene TRBJ2-3; D remains unclear. Germline CDR1 is SGHTA and CDR2 is FQGNSA. The germline V and J ends were trimmed by 3 bases and 1 base, with 14 bases remaining between them. The CDR3 consists of 16 residues. This chain's CDR3 is CASSFLPLARTDTQYF. The CDR3, as DNA: TGTGCCAGCAGCTTCCTCCCCCTGGCGCGCACAGATACGCAGTATTTT.

CDR3 coding DNA: TGTGCCAGCAGCGCAGGGGGGAATTCACCCCTCCACTTT. Translation: CASSAGGNSPLHF. The chain uses TRBV25-1 and TRBJ1-6, with TRBD1 matching over 7 bases. V was clipped by 6 bases and J by 7 bases; unmatched bases: 3. CDR1 is MGHDK, CDR2 SYGVNS, per germline. CDR3 length: 13 residues.

The chain links TRBV5-1 to TRBJ1-2; D is unclear. Trimming shortened V by 2 bases and J by 4 bases, and 12 bases separated the two germline ends. Germline assignment: CDR1 SGHRS and CDR2 YFSETQ. The CDR3 is 14 residues long. DNA of the CDR3: TGCGCCAGCAGCTTTGGTAAGGTTACCTATGGCTACACCTTC. This sequence encodes CASSFGKVTYGYTF.

To note about this clonotype: Relative to the germline gene, one junction end is altered; a read error may explain this. The chain employs TRBV7-3 and TRBJ1-1, with D tentatively TRBD1 (5 bases). The CDR3 is made up of 14 amino acids. Germline CDR1 reads SGHTA; CDR2 reads FQGTGA. CDR3 sequence reads: CVSSSRGGVAEAFF. CDR3 bases: TGTGTCAGCAGCTCCCGGGGGGGAGTCGCTGAAGCTTTCTTT.

This clonotype was counted a few times. The chain has TRBV29-1 and TRBJ2-2; D is unresolved. The length of the CDR3 is 13 residues. The germline V and J ends were trimmed by 3 bases and 0 bases, with 5 bases remaining between them. Germline lookup yields CDR1 SQVTM and CDR2 ANQGSEA. The CDR3: CSVDGPNTGELFF. The CDR3 DNA is TGCAGCGTTGATGGTCCGAACACCGGGGAGCTGTTTTTT.

The table lists this clonotype with many counts. The chain joins TRBV2 to TRBJ2-7; no firm D call. Trimming took 2 bases from V and 2 from J, leaving 10 bases between them. CDR1 is SNHLY and CDR2 is FYNNEI in the germline V gene. The length of the CDR3 is 14 residues. The CDR3 loop is CASSESLLPYEQYF. The CDR3, as DNA: TGTGCCAGCAGTGAAAGTCTTCTTCCCTACGAGCAGTACTTC. Supplemented by reference TRBV2 and TRBJ2-7, the full variable domain reads EPEVTQTPSHQVTQMGQEVILRCVPISNHLYFYWYRQILGQKVEFLVSFYNNEISEKSEIFDDQFSVERPDGSNFTLKIRSTKLEDSAMYFCASSESLLPYEQYFGPGTRLTVT.

This clonotype was observed a single time. Sequence at one end of the junction differs from germline and may be a read error. The J gene is TRBJ2-5, the V gene TRBV7-7, with 16 bases that match TRBD2. The CDR3 runs to 18 residues. Germline loops: CDR1 SSHAT, CDR2 FNYEAQ (reference sequence). The CDR3 is CASRKTGTSGGVRETQYF. CDR3 sequence (DNA): TGTGCTAGCAGAAAGACCGGGACTAGCGGGGGGGTAAGGGAGACCCAGTACTTC.

This clonotype has a count of ten or more. The chain joins TRBV7-9 to TRBJ2-7; 9 bases are shared with TRBD1. With V trimmed by 5 bases and J by 2 bases, 7 bases remained unmatched. This CDR3 has 15 residues. Germline lookup yields CDR1 SEHNR and CDR2 FQNEAQ (reference sequence). CDR3 in DNA: TGTGCCAGCAGCCCCCCGACAGGGGGAACCTACGAGCAGTACTTC. Its translation is CASSPPTGGTYEQYF.

The V gene is TRBV15, the J gene TRBJ2-3; the match to TRBD2 covers 8 bases. The CDR3 covers 16 residues. Germline loops: CDR1 LNHNV, CDR2 YYDKDF (reference sequence). Trimming at V came to 2 bases and at J to 0 bases, leaving 4 bases not matched to a gene. Here the CDR3 DNA reads TGTGCCACCAGCAGACTTAGCGGGATAAGCACAGATACGCAGTATTTT. It codes for CATSRLSGISTDTQYF.

The genes are TRBV19 and TRBJ2-3, with D possibly being TRBD2 (6 bases). Germline lookup yields CDR1 LNHDA and CDR2 SQIVND (reference sequence). This CDR3 is built from 15 residues. Deletions cut 4 bases from V and 3 bases from J, with 14 bases between. The CDR3 spells CASSTTGVVTDTQYF. As DNA, the CDR3 is TGTGCCAGTAGTACGACGGGGGTGGTAACAGATACGCAGTATTTT.

By its share, this clonotype is medium-sized. The chain links TRBV19 to TRBJ1-1; TRBD1 matches 8 bases. CDR3 length: 14 residues. Per germline, CDR1 LNHDA and CDR2 SQIVND (reference sequence). With V trimmed by 8 bases and J by 1 base, 6 bases remained unmatched. Here the CDR3 reads CASVSGTGNTEAFF. The DNA for the CDR3 is TGTGCCAGTGTAAGCGGGACAGGGAACACTGAAGCTTTCTTT.

The V call is TRBV13, the J call TRBJ1-5; D may be TRBD1 (6 bases). Germline values: CDR1 PRHDT, CDR2 FYEKMQ (reference sequence). The CDR3 is made up of 14 amino acids. Trimming pared 5 bases from V and 2 bases from J, leaving 10 bases between. The CDR3 region is CASSLAGGNQPQHF. CDR3 nucleotide sequence: TGTGCCAGCAGCCTGGCAGGGGGCAATCAGCCCCAGCATTTT.

The rearrangement links TRBV29-1 to TRBJ1-1, with unresolved D. Germline CDR1 SQVTM, CDR2 ANQGSEA. The CDR3 has 13 residues. V was clipped by 0 bases and J by 4 bases, with 9 bases between them. This chain's CDR3 is CSVEDPGRTEAFF. The CDR3 DNA sequence: TGCAGCGTTGAAGATCCAGGCCGCACTGAAGCTTTCTTT.

Turning to this clonotype: An end of the junction does not agree with germline; a read error may underlie this. The gene calls are TRBV20-1 and TRBJ1-1; D not certain. The germline V gene has CDR1 DFQATT and CDR2 SNEGSKA (reference sequence). The CDR3 totals 12 residues. The CDR3, as DNA: TGCAGTGCTAGTCCGGGGAGCACTGAAGCTTCCTTT. Residues: CSASPGSTEASF.

V is TRBV29-1 and J is TRBJ2-1; 7 nucleotides agree with TRBD1. Trimming took 6 bases from V and 2 from J; bases not matched to a gene: 10. The CDR3 covers 15 residues. Germline V CDR1 and CDR2: SQVTM, ANQGSEA. In DNA form, the CDR3 reads TGCAGCGTCCAAGGGACAGTGCTGACCTACAATGAGCAGTTCTTC. Translating gives CSVQGTVLTYNEQFF.

A single count supports this clonotype. The conserved phenylalanine or tryptophan normally closing the CDR3 is absent here, so this likely arose from a read error. J is TRBJ1-3 and V is TRBV5-1; D unclear. There are 12 residues in the CDR3. Trimming removed 2 bases at V and 7 bases at J, with 7 bases between. Germline V gene sequence: CDR1 SGHRS, CDR2 YFSETQ. The CDR3 region is CASSLGGNTIYV. DNA of the CDR3: TGCGCCAGCAGCTTAGGAGGGAACACCATATATGTT.

The J gene is TRBJ1-1, the V gene TRBV4-1; D gene unclear. CDR3 size: 14 residues. Germline CDR1 MGHRA, CDR2 YSYEKL. The V end lost 4 bases, the J end lost 3 bases, and 12 bases lay between the germline ends. The CDR3 nucleotides read TGCGCCAGCAGCCGAGCCCTACGTGACACTGAAGCTTTCTTT. It codes for CASSRALRDTEAFF.

This clonotype was detected only a few times. The chain carries TRBV2 and TRBJ2-7; TRBD1 matches 9 bases. The CDR3 is 14 amino acids. Germline loops: CDR1 SNHLY, CDR2 FYNNEI. V lost 6 bases to trimming and J lost 7 bases; unmatched junction nucleotides: 10. CDR3 sequence reads: CASSTDRGTLEQYF. The DNA of the CDR3 is TGTGCCAGCAGCACGGACAGGGGTACGTTGGAGCAGTACTTC. The variable domain in full, completed from reference TRBV2 and TRBJ2-7, reads EPEVTQTPSHQVTQMGQEVILRCVPISNHLYFYWYRQILGQKVEFLVSFYNNEISEKSEIFDDQFSVERPDGSNFTLKIRSTKLEDSAMYFCASSTDRGTLEQYFGPGTRLTVT.